This T cell receptor beta chain was obtained from a study of shared clonotypes between healthy human individuals. Sorted-subset replicate PCRs used 200 ng of genomic DNA. This amount corresponded to some 30,000 T cell genomes. Generated by immunoSEQ multiplex PCR, the TCRdb table keeps only in-frame clones and is missing some. The sample lists about 2.1 million clones, about 92% occurring once. Notes on this clone: Compared with germline, one end of the junction differs, possibly owing to a read error.

CD8 cells classed as naive were CD45RO-negative and positively selected for CCR7, excluding terminally differentiated effector memory CD45RA+ cells. CDR1 is LGHNA and CDR2 is YNFKEQ in the germline V gene. The CDR3 loop spans 14 amino acids. This sequence was found in a man aged 18 to 35 in good health. Some clones in this sample may be carry-over from other donors' samples. J is TRBJ2-5 and V is TRBV4-2; D is unresolved. What was sequenced was naive CD8+ T cells from PBMCs. For the CDR3, the DNA is TGTGCCAGCAGCCAAGGAAAGGGTACGGAGACCCGGTACTTC. Amino acids: CASSQGKGTETRYF.